Listed below are T cell receptor beta chains from one sample, sequenced in a study of T-cell memory formation after mild COVID-19. MiXCR, run by TCRdb on the 5' RACE reads, gives a single entry per CDR3 protein. This sample carries roughly 600,000 distinct CDR3 sequences, over 15% of them seen once, and the ten largest clones take around 12%. The sample taken for sequencing was PBMCs or a T cell subset sorted from them (not recorded which). Source of these receptors: an adult woman who had mild COVID-19 (a few samples of this study predate the infection). Cell type and time point are not known. CDR3s include the opening cysteine and the closing phenylalanine or tryptophan. The D gene is left open where the match is weak. Size is omitted from some rows. Given values are once, few, many or a class for expanded clones.

cdr3_nt: TGTGCCAGCTCGCCCTACAGAGACACAGATACGCAGTATTTT; cdr3_aa: CASSPYRDTDTQYF; j_call: TRBJ2-3; v_call: TRBV18; clone_size: .; d_call: .
cdr3_nt: TGCGCCAGCAGCCAAGAGCCGAACACTGAAGCTTTCTTT; cdr3_aa: CASSQEPNTEAFF; j_call: TRBJ1-1; v_call: TRBV4-3; clone_size: few; d_call: .
cdr3_nt: TGTGCCTGGAGAGGCTGGTACCCCCGGCCAGATACGCAGTATTTT; cdr3_aa: CAWRGWYPRPDTQYF; j_call: TRBJ2-3; v_call: TRBV30; clone_size: .; d_call: .
cdr3_nt: TGCAGCGTTGAAGTAAGAGGGGCCGCTTTCTTT; cdr3_aa: CSVEVRGAAFF; j_call: TRBJ1-1; v_call: TRBV29-1; clone_size: .; d_call: .
cdr3_nt: TGTGCCAGCAGCTCGGCGAACAGAGACACTGAAGCTTTCTTT; cdr3_aa: CASSSANRDTEAFF; j_call: TRBJ1-1; v_call: TRBV7-9; clone_size: .; d_call: .
cdr3_nt: TGTGCCAGCAGGGGGGCCGGCTATGGCTACACCTTC; cdr3_aa: CASRGAGYGYTF; j_call: TRBJ1-2; v_call: TRBV27; clone_size: .; d_call: .
cdr3_nt: TGTGCCAGCAGCTCGCCCTCGGGGACTAGCGGGCATTATACGCAGTATTTT; cdr3_aa: CASSSPSGTSGHYTQYF; j_call: TRBJ2-3; v_call: TRBV11-2; clone_size: once; d_call: TRBD2
cdr3_nt: TGTGCCAGCAACAGGCCCGGGACCGGGGAGCTGTTTTTT; cdr3_aa: CASNRPGTGELFF; j_call: TRBJ2-2; v_call: TRBV5-6; clone_size: .; d_call: .
cdr3_nt: TGTGCCAGCAGTGGGGGGGTGGTAACTGAAGCTTTCTTT; cdr3_aa: CASSGGVVTEAFF; j_call: TRBJ1-1; v_call: TRBV6-6; clone_size: .; d_call: .
cdr3_nt: TGCAGTGCTAAATCTCGAACCCAGTACTTC; cdr3_aa: CSAKSRTQYF; j_call: TRBJ2-5; v_call: TRBV20-1; clone_size: .; d_call: .
cdr3_nt: TGTGCCAGCAGCTTTGCAGGGGGCAATTCTGGAAACACCATATATTTT; cdr3_aa: CASSFAGGNSGNTIYF; j_call: TRBJ1-3; v_call: TRBV5-5; clone_size: .; d_call: TRBD1
cdr3_nt: TGTGCCAGCAGCTGGACAGAATACGAGCAGTACTTC; cdr3_aa: CASSWTEYEQYF; j_call: TRBJ2-7; v_call: TRBV28; clone_size: .; d_call: .
cdr3_nt: TGTGCCAGCAGCCGCGGGACAGGGGGGTTCAATGAGCAGTTCTTC; cdr3_aa: CASSRGTGGFNEQFF; j_call: TRBJ2-1; v_call: TRBV7-9; clone_size: few; d_call: TRBD1
cdr3_nt: TGTGCCATCAGTGGGGGAGGCGGCACCAAAGAGACCCAGTACTTC; cdr3_aa: CAISGGGGTKETQYF; j_call: TRBJ2-5; v_call: TRBV10-3; clone_size: few; d_call: .
cdr3_nt: TGTGCCAGCCGTCTGGGCGGGAGCACAGATACGCAGTATTTT; cdr3_aa: CASRLGGSTDTQYF; j_call: TRBJ2-3; v_call: TRBV12-3/TRBV12-4; clone_size: few; d_call: .
cdr3_nt: TGTGCCAGCAGCTTAGACGTGGGATATGGACGGGAGCTGTTTTTT; cdr3_aa: CASSLDVGYGRELFF; j_call: TRBJ2-2; v_call: TRBV11-2; clone_size: few; d_call: .
cdr3_nt: TGTGCCAGCAGCCGCCTCGGACAGGGAATAGGTGGCTACACCTTC; cdr3_aa: CASSRLGQGIGGYTF; j_call: TRBJ1-2; v_call: TRBV3-1; clone_size: few; d_call: TRBD1
cdr3_nt: TGCGCCAGCAGCCAAGATGGGACGGTGAACACCGGGGAGCTGTTTTTT; cdr3_aa: CASSQDGTVNTGELFF; j_call: TRBJ2-2; v_call: TRBV4-3; clone_size: .; d_call: .
cdr3_nt: TGTGCCAGCTCAACAGGGGGTGTTACCTATGGCTACACCTTC; cdr3_aa: CASSTGGVTYGYTF; j_call: TRBJ1-2; v_call: TRBV18; clone_size: .; d_call: TRBD1
cdr3_nt: TGTGCCAGCAGCTTCTCGGGGAGGCTCACAGATACGCAGTATTTT; cdr3_aa: CASSFSGRLTDTQYF; j_call: TRBJ2-3; v_call: TRBV5-6; clone_size: .; d_call: .
cdr3_nt: TGCAGTGCTACATGGGGGGGGAGTGATTACGAGCAGTACTTC; cdr3_aa: CSATWGGSDYEQYF; j_call: TRBJ2-7; v_call: TRBV20-1; clone_size: few; d_call: TRBD2
cdr3_nt: TGTGCCAGCAGCTTTCGGACTAGCGGGAGACGAGGCACAGATACGCAGTATTTT; cdr3_aa: CASSFRTSGRRGTDTQYF; j_call: TRBJ2-3; v_call: TRBV7-8; clone_size: few; d_call: TRBD2
cdr3_nt: TGTGCCAGCATGATTGACAGGGGAGGTGGCACAGATACGCAGTATTTT; cdr3_aa: CASMIDRGGGTDTQYF; j_call: TRBJ2-3; v_call: TRBV2; clone_size: .; d_call: TRBD1
cdr3_nt: TGTGCCAGCAGCTTTTCGCGCAGGGGGGAGGAGACCCAGTACTTC; cdr3_aa: CASSFSRRGEETQYF; j_call: TRBJ2-5; v_call: TRBV7-9; clone_size: few; d_call: .